These 14 T cell receptor beta chains came from one sample sequenced in a study of cytomegalovirus exposure and HLA in healthy donors. The PCR had 60 Vbeta and 13 Jbeta primers. Sequenced by immunoSEQ multiplex PCR; TCRdb stores in-frame clones only, minus some. The sample comprises approximately 170,000 clones, roughly 77% of which are singletons, and over 2.5% rests with the top ten. The sequenced sample consisted of PBMCs. These receptors were collected from a woman in her 40s in good health and CMV-seropositive.

This chain links TRBV5-4 with TRBJ1-1; D is ambiguous. V was shortened by 2 bases and J by 4 bases, with 9 bases between the two germline ends. Germline lookup yields CDR1 SGHNT and CDR2 YYREEE (reference sequence). The CDR3 consists of 13 residues. CDR3 sequence reads: CASSFGEGTEAFF. DNA of the CDR3: TGTGCCAGCAGCTTTGGGGAGGGCACTGAAGCTTTCTTT.

The DNA for the CDR3 is TGTGCCAGCAGCTCGGGTTGGGGCGGAGATTCACCCCTCCACTTT. It codes for CASSSGWGGDSPLHF. This chain uses TRBV7-2 with TRBJ1-6, with D possibly TRBD1 on 5 matching bases. CDR1 is SGHTA and CDR2 is FQGNSA in the germline V gene. The CDR3 covers 15 residues. V lost 4 bases and J 8 bases, leaving 15 bases between the germline ends. The variable domain in full, completed from reference TRBV7-2 and TRBJ1-6, reads GAGVSQSPSNKVTEKGKDVELRCDPISGHTALYWYRQSLGQGLEFLIYFQGNSAPDKSGLPSDRFSAERTGGSVSTLTIQRTQQEDSAVYLCASSSGWGGDSPLHFGNGTRLTVT.

The chain recombines TRBV25-1 with TRBJ1-4, with 8 nucleotides matching TRBD1. After removal of 1 base from V and 7 bases from J, the junction contained 8 bases not matched to a gene. CDR3 length: 16 amino acids. Germline V gives CDR1 MGHDK, CDR2 SYGVNS. This CDR3 reads CASSEWGRGPGEKLFF. CDR3 DNA: TGTGCCAGCAGTGAATGGGGCAGGGGGCCAGGTGAAAAACTGTTTTTT.

The chain joins TRBV13 to TRBJ2-7, with D tentatively TRBD1 (6 bases). The germline CDR1 and CDR2 sequences are PRHDT and FYEKMQ (reference sequence). V lost 2 bases, J lost 2 bases, and 10 bases lay in between. This CDR3 is 14 amino acids long. CDR3 residues: CASSLIQGPYEQYF. CDR3 sequence (DNA): TGTGCCAGCAGCTTAATACAGGGTCCCTACGAGCAGTACTTC.

This clone was counted a few times. The chain couples TRBV19 to TRBJ1-3; TRBD1 is a possible D gene (5 bases). This CDR3 region has 15 residues. CDR1 and CDR2 (germline): LNHDA, SQIVND (reference sequence). V was clipped by 7 bases and J by 2 bases, with 15 bases between them. As DNA, the CDR3 is TGTGCCAGTACTGATAGGGGTGGTCCTGGAAACACCATATATTTT. Translated, it gives CASTDRGGPGNTIYF.

This clone was counted a single time. The chain joins TRBV7-2 to TRBJ2-2; 13 bases match TRBD2. The germline CDR1 and CDR2 sequences are SGHTA and FQGNSA. CDR3 length equals 16 residues. The trim removed 10 bases at V and 6 bases at J, leaving 11 bases unmatched. The DNA of the CDR3 is TGTGCCACCGGGGGACTAGCGGGATCCCTTGCCGGGGAGCTGTTTTTT. Protein product: CATGGLAGSLAGELFF. Supplemented by reference TRBV7-2 and TRBJ2-2, the full variable domain reads GAGVSQSPSNKVTEKGKDVELRCDPISGHTALYWYRQSLGQGLEFLIYFQGNSAPDKSGLPSDRFSAERTGGSVSTLTIQRTQQEDSAVYLCATGGLAGSLAGELFFGEGSRLTVL.

Details on this clone: Other DNA variants within this sample encode the same CDR3. V gene TRBV5-1 combines with J gene TRBJ2-2; no clear D. This CDR3 is 14 amino acids long. V lost 0 bases to trimming and J lost 1 base, with 4 bases between them. Germline loops: CDR1 SGHRS, CDR2 YFSETQ. The CDR3: CASSLVVNTGELFF. DNA of the CDR3: TGCGCCAGCAGCTTGGTAGTGAACACCGGGGAGCTGTTTTTT.

The J gene is TRBJ1-4, the V gene TRBV28, with a tentative D call TRBD1 (6 bases). CDR3 length: 16 residues. Germline-derived CDR1 and CDR2 are MDHEN and SYDVKM. Between the trimmed V and J ends, which lost 5 bases and 3 bases, there was a span of 16 bases. In DNA, the CDR3 is TGTGCCAGCAGTCCCAAACAGGGTGTCGCTAATGAAAAACTGTTTTTT. Its translation: CASSPKQGVANEKLFF.

V is TRBV7-2 and J is TRBJ2-5, with TRBD2 matching over 8 bases. Germline V gene data show CDR1 as SGHTA and CDR2 as FQGNSA. V lost 5 bases and J lost 5; bases outside the gene matches: 7. The CDR3 runs to 14 residues. The CDR3 bases are TGTGCCAGCAGCACCCAGCGGGGGAGGGAGACCCAGTACTTC. As protein: CASSTQRGRETQYF.

This rearrangement joins TRBV7-2 to TRBJ1-5, with 7 bases aligning to TRBD1. In germline, CDR1 is SGHTA, CDR2 FQGNSA. The junction had 11 bases not matched to a gene; V was cut back by 5 bases and J by 4 bases. The CDR3 contains 16 residues. CDR3 in amino acids: CASSPHRGSSNQPQHF. Written as DNA, the CDR3 is TGTGCCAGCAGCCCCCACAGGGGTTCATCGAATCAGCCCCAGCATTTT.

This clone was recorded a few times. The V gene is TRBV7-8, the J gene TRBJ1-2; D unclear. The V gene's germline CDR1 is SGHVS and CDR2 FQNEAQ. CDR3 size: 15 residues. Trimming took 4 bases from V and 6 from J, leaving 18 bases between them. The CDR3 loop reads CASSSRRVGSDGYTF. The CDR3 bases are TGTGCCAGCAGCTCTAGGAGGGTTGGTTCGGATGGCTACACCTTC.

The V call is TRBV30, the J call TRBJ2-6; D is perhaps TRBD2 (6 bases). Trimming cost V 1 base and J 7 bases, with 11 bases left between them. The CDR3 runs to 14 residues. Looked up from germline, CDR1 is GTSNPN and CDR2 is SVGIG (reference sequence). This chain's CDR3 is CAWSDNGRANVLTF. CDR3 sequence (DNA): TGTGCCTGGAGTGATAACGGGAGAGCCAACGTCCTGACTTTC.

The chain has TRBV19 and TRBJ2-3; TRBD2 aligns across 11 bases. The CDR3 sequence is 16 residues long. Trimming cost V 1 base and J 4 bases; bases outside gene matches: 4. Germline V gives CDR1 LNHDA, CDR2 SQIVND (reference sequence). The CDR3 sequence: CASSIVTSGSADTQYF. The CDR3 coding sequence is TGTGCCAGTAGTATAGTCACTAGCGGGAGTGCAGATACGCAGTATTTT. The full variable domain, with the rest looked up from reference TRBV19 and TRBJ2-3, is DGGITQSPKYLFRKEGQNVTLSCEQNLNHDAMYWYRQDPGQGLRLIYYSQIVNDFQKGDIAEGYSVSREKKESFPLTVTSAQKNPTAFYLCASSIVTSGSADTQYFGPGTRLTVL.

The rearrangement joins TRBV6-5 to TRBJ2-1, with 7 bases identical to TRBD1. The ends lost 2 bases at V and 1 base at J; junction bases unmatched: 5. CDR1 and CDR2 from the germline V gene are MNHEY and SVGAGI. This CDR3 is 16 amino acids long. The CDR3 sequence is CASSYTPGGSYNEQFF. The CDR3 coding sequence is TGTGCCAGCAGTTACACACCAGGGGGTTCCTACAATGAGCAGTTCTTC.